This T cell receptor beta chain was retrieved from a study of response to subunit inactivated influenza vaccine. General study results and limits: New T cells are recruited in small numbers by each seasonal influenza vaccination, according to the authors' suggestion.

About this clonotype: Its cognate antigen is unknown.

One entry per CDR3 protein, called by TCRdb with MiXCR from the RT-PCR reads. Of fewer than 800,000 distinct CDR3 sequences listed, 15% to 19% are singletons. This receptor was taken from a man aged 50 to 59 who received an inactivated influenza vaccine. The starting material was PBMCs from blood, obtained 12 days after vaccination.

The CDR3 nucleotides read TGTGCCAGCAGTTCCCGCCAGGGGTCCTACAATGAGCAGTTCTTC. It is translated as CASSSRQGSYNEQFF. V is TRBV5-5 and J is TRBJ2-1, with TRBD1 as a possible D gene (6 bases). The CDR3 is made up of 15 amino acids. Germline CDR1 and CDR2: SGHKS and YYEKEE (reference sequence). The V end lost 5 bases, the J end lost 1 base, and 13 bases lay between the germline ends.